This T cell receptor (beta chain) came from a study of T cells in Graves' hyperthyroidism and ophthalmopathy (dated by TCRdb to the late 2010s). The study in broad terms: Peripheral blood was collected at initial diagnosis, before any treatment. Following sampling, methimazole starting at 30 mg daily was given to hyperthyroidism patients, and high-dose intravenous methylprednisolone was given to ophthalmopathy patients. TCR Vbeta CDR3 sequencing of fewer than 150 peripheral blood samples (under 45 ophthalmopathy, about 74 hyperthyroidism and some 17 progressor patients) is reported in the paper. Prospective prediction of ophthalmopathy was tested in an independent validation cohort of 18 to 20 hyperthyroidism patients and 17 patients who later progressed to ophthalmopathy. For training and testing, the approximately 92 patients in the discovery cohort were randomly divided in a 7:3 ratio. A discovery cohort of approximately 97 patients, roughly 45 with Graves' ophthalmopathy and fewer than 65 with stable Graves' hyperthyroidism, was used to find distinguishing TCR V-J signatures. In addition, the study compared T-cell repertoires in thyroid tissue and in blood from about 6 Graves' hyperthyroidism patients. The full study reports these points: Sample size was not statistically predetermined, and investigators were not blinded to group allocation. In cross-validation, a model built on a 13 V-J signature told ophthalmopathy apart from stable hyperthyroidism with 85% to 90% sensitivity and roughly 81% specificity, and in testing the same model reached 80%/75%. In validation, the model predicted progression to ophthalmopathy a median of 6.5 months before onset, with over 55% sensitivity and roughly 73% specificity. Most expanded thyroid clonotypes (frequency above 0.001) were also detected in blood, a finding suggesting that blood repertoires may reflect thyroid immune responses.

Hyperthyroidism patients were newly diagnosed, had a disease duration of under 2 months, and were aged 18 to 65 years. Patients with uncontrolled infections, other autoimmune diseases, pregnancy or lactation were excluded. Clinical symptoms, serum thyroxine and TRAb, thyroid ultrasound, and orbital computed tomography formed the basis for the diagnoses. Blood from progressor patients was collected at the time of first diagnosis with hyperthyroidism, before any ophthalmopathy symptoms had appeared. Ficoll-Paque density gradient centrifugation was used to isolate PBMCs from about 9.4 ml of fresh peripheral blood. Progressor patients were defined as those initially diagnosed with Graves' hyperthyroidism in whom ophthalmopathy developed during follow-up. Total RNA was extracted with Trizol reagent, and quality was checked on an Agilent 2100 Bioanalyzer. A word on this clonotype: Its antigen is unknown. Base qualities are not at hand, and no much larger clone is one base apart.

CDR1 and CDR2 are drawn from the germline V gene: SGHRS, YFSETQ. Including cysteine and phenylalanine, the CDR3 has 15 amino acids. CDR3 DNA only is kept here, 45 bases in frame from base 1. A distance of 17 bases separates the germline ends of V and J, which lose 4 bases and 3 bases respectively. TCR beta CDR3 regions were amplified from RNA transcripts. The TCR CDR3 was subjected to a first round of RT-PCR using the HTBI primer set and the Qiagen OneStep RT-PCR kit. A second multiplex PCR round built the libraries, followed by size selection and purification. The libraries were sequenced on an Illumina HiSeq2000 using paired-end 100 bp reads. The original methods were these. SOAPnuke was used to process the raw data, with reads discarded if the reads contained adapters or uncalled bases, had a mean Phred below 15, or lacked an exact constant-primer or identifier match. COPE v1.2.5 was used to merge the high-quality paired reads, and each unique nucleotide sequence was defined as a clonotype. MiTCR v1.1 was used to align the clonotypes against IMGT TRBV, TRBD and TRBJ reference segments. Only V-J combinations with frequency above 0.0001, covering approximately 99% of repertoires, were analysed. A TCS score was defined as the ratio between F50 (clonal expansion) and ExV (chaos), using BLOSUM62-based TCRdist between CDR3 peptides within each V-J. Welch's t-statistics and random forest reduced roughly 500 V-J features to 10 to 15, which were used in a naive Bayes classifier (R e1071). The public sequencing data were trimmed at Q25 with fastp and processed into clonotypes with MiXCR by TCRdb, which kept only in-frame beta chains. Identical CDR3 proteins give one entry, which carries the most common genes and DNA. TCRdb's processing, not the authors', yielded these V and J calls. This sample is represented by around 350,000 distinct CDR3 sequences; roughly 15% of them were singletons. 34% of the sample is in the top ten clones.

The chain is made from TRBV5-1 and TRBJ2-7, with a weak D call of TRBD1 (6 bases match). The specimen was blood. This TCR was sampled from a woman aged 25 to 39 with Graves' hyperthyroidism that later progressed to Graves' ophthalmopathy. The base sequence is TGCGCCAGCAGCCAGGGACACATTAAAGTCTACGAGCAGTACTTC. This gives the protein CASSQGHIKVYEQYF.